Listed below are T cell receptor beta chains from one sample, sequenced in a study of blood T cells in healthy people across ages. MiXCR, applied by TCRdb to the 5' RACE reads, yields one record per CDR3 protein. The sample includes 1.5 million to 2 million distinct CDR3 sequences, roughly 27% seen only once; the top ten take 7.7%. What was sequenced was blood. Receptor source: a woman aged 25 to 45 in good health. Both conserved end residues are part of each CDR3. A D gene is named only where the DNA matches it firmly. Rows give clone size only sometimes, using once, few, many, or a class for an expanded clone.

d_gene | abundance | j_gene | v_gene | CDR3nt | CDR3aa
NA | NA | TRBJ1-6 | TRBV27 | TGTGCCAGCAGTGGGGCAGTGATGGATTCACCCCTCCACTTT | CASSGAVMDSPLHF
NA | NA | TRBJ1-4 | TRBV20-1 | TGCAGTGCCGCGTTTGGCGGGACCAATAAAAAACTGTTTTTT | CSAAFGGTNKKLFF
NA | few | TRBJ2-7 | TRBV18 | TGTGCCAGCTCACTCCCAGGGGTATCCTACGAGCAGTACTTC | CASSLPGVSYEQYF
NA | many | TRBJ2-5 | TRBV7-8 | TGTGCCAGCAGTCACCCCACAGGGACACAAGAGACCCAGTACTTC | CASSHPTGTQETQYF
NA | few | TRBJ2-1 | TRBV21-1 | TGTGCCAGCAGCAAAGTACCGGGTATAAGGCAGTTCTTC | CASSKVPGIRQFF
TRBD2 | many | TRBJ2-5 | TRBV6-6 | TGTGCCAGCAGTTACCTTAGCGGGAGGGCCCAAGAGACCCAGTACTTC | CASSYLSGRAQETQYF
TRBD1 | few | TRBJ1-1 | TRBV29-1 | TGCAGCGTCATGGACAGGGGGGGAAACACTGAAGCTTTCTTT | CSVMDRGGNTEAFF
NA | many | TRBJ2-4 | TRBV24-1 | TGTGCCACCAGTGATTTAACCTTTACAGGCCAGTACTTC | CATSDLTFTGQYF
NA | few | TRBJ2-6 | TRBV7-2 | TGTGCCAGCAGCCCGGTGCTTTTAGGTGCCAACGTCCTGACTTTC | CASSPVLLGANVLTF
TRBD2 | NA | TRBJ2-3 | TRBV27 | TGTGCCAGCAGAATCGGCGGGGGACCCACAGATACGCAGTATTTT | CASRIGGGPTDTQYF
TRBD1 | few | TRBJ1-1 | TRBV5-5 | TGTGCCAGCAGCAAGGACAGGGGAACTGAAGCTTTCTTT | CASSKDRGTEAFF
NA | NA | TRBJ2-7 | TRBV5-1 | TGCGCCAGCAGCTTGGAGGAGACGAGGTCCTACGAGCAGTACTTC | CASSLEETRSYEQYF
NA | many | TRBJ2-7 | TRBV6-2/TRBV6-3 | TGCGGAGTGGCCGGGACAAATACCTACGAGCAGTACTTC | CGVAGTNTYEQYF
TRBD2 | many | TRBJ2-7 | TRBV7-2 | TGTGCCAGCAGCCCGGGACTAGCATTCTCCTACGAGCAGTACTTC | CASSPGLAFSYEQYF
NA | NA | TRBJ2-5 | TRBV2 | TGTGCCAGCAGCGAAGATCCGGGGGCCTCTCAAGAGACCCAGTACTTC | CASSEDPGASQETQYF
TRBD2 | NA | TRBJ2-7 | TRBV9 | TGTGCCAGCAGCGTGACTAGCAGTTTGGACGAGCAGGACTTC | CASSVTSSLDEQDF
NA | NA | TRBJ1-6 | TRBV20-1 | TGCAGTGCTAGTCCCGACTTTAAAGGGAATAATTCACCCCTCCACTTT | CSASPDFKGNNSPLHF
NA | NA | TRBJ2-7 | TRBV10-3 | TGTGCCGTCACTACTACACCGGGCTACGAGCAGTACTTC | CAVTTTPGYEQYF
NA | NA | TRBJ1-2 | TRBV28 | TGTGCCAGCAGCCGGGAGGGGGGTGACTATGGCTACACCTTC | CASSREGGDYGYTF
TRBD2 | NA | TRBJ2-1 | TRBV7-9 | TGTGCCGGCAGCTTAACCGGGCTAGCGGGAGAGAATGAGCAGTTCTTC | CAGSLTGLAGENEQFF
NA | many | TRBJ2-1 | TRBV5-1 | TGCGCCAGCGCGGCTAACTACAATGAGCAGTTCTTC | CASAANYNEQFF
TRBD1 | NA | TRBJ2-1 | TRBV15 | TGTGCCACCAGCACTTGGACAGGGAGGAAGGAGCAGGTCTTC | CATSTWTGRKEQVF